Presented here are 16 T cell receptor beta chains from one specimen sequenced in a study of blood T cell repertoires in COVID-19. Libraries were prepared by immunoSEQ multiplex PCR; TCRdb keeps only in-frame clonotypes and omits some of them. This sample yields 200,000 to 300,000 clones, of which 81% are seen a single time; 7.5% to 8% belongs to the top ten. Sequenced sample: peripheral blood. These receptors originate from a woman older than 75 with COVID-19, enrolled during active disease.

In regard to this clone: The sample has other DNA sequences that encode this CDR3 too. This chain links TRBV5-1 with TRBJ2-1; TRBD1 agrees at 7 bases. Germline lookup yields CDR1 SGHRS and CDR2 YFSETQ. There are 13 residues in the CDR3. V gave up 5 bases and J gave up 7 bases; unmatched junction bases: 6. The CDR3 loop is CASSNPGGNEQFF. The CDR3 nucleotides read TGCGCCAGCAGTAACCCAGGGGGTAATGAGCAGTTCTTC. Full variable domain (rest looked up from reference TRBV5-1 and TRBJ2-1): KAGVTQTPRYLIKTRGQQVTLSCSPISGHRSVSWYQQTPGQGLQFLFEYFSETQRNKGNFPGRFSGRQFSNSRSEMNVSTLELGDSALYLCASSNPGGNEQFFGPGTRLTVL.

CDR3: CASSGGGTAENGYTF. Written as DNA, the CDR3 is TGTGCCAGCAGCGGCGGCGGGACAGCAGAAAATGGCTACACCTTC. The chain joins TRBV9 to TRBJ1-2; TRBD1 agrees at 7 bases. The CDR3 covers 15 residues. The V and J ends lost 3 bases and 6 bases, in that order; junction bases with no gene match: 11. CDR1 is SGDLS and CDR2 is YYNGEE in the germline V gene.

The chain is built from TRBV5-6 and TRBJ1-2; D gene unclear. V was shortened by 9 bases and J by 3 bases, with 12 bases between the two germline ends. The CDR3 consists of 12 residues. Germline loops: CDR1 SGHDT, CDR2 YYEEEE. CDR3 nucleotide sequence: TGTGCCACCTCTCGACAAGACTATGGCTACACCTTC. It is translated as CATSRQDYGYTF.

The chain combines TRBV5-1 with TRBJ1-1; 7 nucleotides line up with TRBD1. Germline CDR1 and CDR2: SGHRS and YFSETQ. J was trimmed by 5 bases and V by 4 bases; bases with no gene match: 5. The CDR3 loop spans 13 amino acids. CDR3 sequence reads: CASSKTGYTEAFF. CDR3 DNA: TGCGCCAGCAGCAAGACAGGGTATACTGAAGCTTTCTTT.

The CDR3 loop is CASSYGQLYGYTF. In nucleotides, the CDR3 is TGTGCCAGCAGTTACGGACAGCTTTATGGCTACACCTTC. The chain couples TRBV6-6 to TRBJ1-2; a weak D match, TRBD1 (6 bases). This CDR3 is built from 13 residues. CDR1 and CDR2 from the germline V gene are MNHNY and SVGAGI (reference sequence). The V gene lost 2 bases and the J gene lost 5 bases, with 9 bases spanning the gap.

V gene TRBV29-1 combines with J gene TRBJ2-1; a weak D match, TRBD2 (5 bases). The V gene lost 3 bases and the J gene lost 4 bases, with 10 bases spanning the gap. Germline CDR1 and CDR2: SQVTM and ANQGSEA. The CDR3 totals 13 residues. DNA for the CDR3: TGCAGCGTTGATGCAAGACTATACAATGAGCAGTTCTTC. It codes for CSVDARLYNEQFF.

V is TRBV11-2 and J is TRBJ2-5, with 7 positions matching TRBD1. Germline CDR1 reads SGHAT; CDR2 reads FQNNGV. The CDR3 consists of 15 residues. V shed 3 bases and J 2 bases; nucleotides not matched to a gene: 6. CDR3 coding DNA: TGTGCCAGCAGCTTTACGGGCAGGGGGCAAGAGACCCAGTACTTC. It encodes CASSFTGRGQETQYF.

The V call is TRBV27, the J call TRBJ1-4, with 7 nucleotides matching TRBD1. CDR1 is MNHEY and CDR2 is SMNVEV in the germline V gene (reference sequence). V dropped 2 bases and J dropped 0; count of bases not matched to a gene: 0. The CDR3 length is 15 residues. The CDR3 spells CASSLQGATNEKLFF. The CDR3 region has the DNA TGTGCCAGCAGTTTACAGGGGGCAACTAATGAAAAACTGTTTTTT.

The chain combines TRBV2 with TRBJ2-7; D gene unclear. The CDR3 sequence is 11 residues long. Germline loops: CDR1 SNHLY, CDR2 FYNNEI. V was pared by 10 bases and J by 3 bases, with 10 bases between. The CDR3 here is CATAPHYEQYF. The CDR3 DNA reads as TGTGCCACCGCGCCCCACTACGAGCAGTACTTC. The full variable domain, completed using reference TRBV2 and TRBJ2-7, is EPEVTQTPSHQVTQMGQEVILRCVPISNHLYFYWYRQILGQKVEFLVSFYNNEISEKSEIFDDQFSVERPDGSNFTLKIRSTKLEDSAMYFCATAPHYEQYFGPGTRLTVT.

This clone appeared once. The genes are TRBV5-1 and TRBJ2-4; D might be TRBD2 (6 bases). The V end lost 0 bases, the J end lost 2 bases, and 9 bases lay between the germline ends. Germline CDR1 and CDR2: SGHRS and YFSETQ. The CDR3 is 15 residues long. CDR3 loop: CASSLAEGSKNIQYF. The CDR3, as DNA: TGCGCCAGCAGCTTGGCGGAGGGTTCCAAAAACATTCAGTACTTC.

The chain is built from TRBV28 and TRBJ2-1, with D tentatively TRBD2 (5 bases). The germline V gene has CDR1 MDHEN and CDR2 SYDVKM. Deletions cut 4 bases from V and 5 bases from J, with 18 bases between. The CDR3 consists of 16 residues. This CDR3 is CASSSPASPSHNEQFF. For the CDR3, the DNA is TGTGCCAGCAGTTCCCCGGCTAGCCCGTCCCACAATGAGCAGTTCTTC.

The V and J genes are TRBV7-8 and TRBJ2-7; 7 bases line up with TRBD2. The CDR3 consists of 14 residues. V dropped 3 bases and J dropped 6; count of bases not matched to a gene: 8. Germline V gene lookup returns CDR1 SGHVS and CDR2 FQNEAQ. CDR3 in DNA: TGTGCCAGCAGCTTTGGGGGGGAGGGTGCCGAGCAGTACTTC. This gives the protein CASSFGGEGAEQYF.

The chain carries TRBV24-1 and TRBJ1-2; 9 nucleotides agree with TRBD1. Trimming took 3 bases from V and 5 from J; bases not matched to a gene: 18. This CDR3 has 19 residues. Germline CDR1 and CDR2: KGHDR and SFDVKD. The CDR3 here is CATSDEQRRAGTGKYGYTF. CDR3 DNA sequence: TGTGCCACCAGTGATGAGCAGAGGCGGGCCGGGACAGGGAAATATGGCTACACCTTC.

V usage is TRBV6-1 and J usage is TRBJ1-2, with D possibly TRBD1 on 5 matching bases. Germline values: CDR1 MNHNS, CDR2 SASEGT. V was trimmed by 1 base and J by 4 bases, leaving 10 bases between them. CDR3 length equals 14 residues. The CDR3 sequence is CASSEEQDIYGYTF. CDR3 bases: TGTGCCAGCAGTGAAGAACAGGACATCTATGGCTACACCTTC.

The CDR3 sequence is CSVDATEGDYGYTF. CDR3 nucleotide sequence: TGCAGCGTTGATGCGACAGAGGGGGACTATGGCTACACCTTC. This chain uses TRBV29-1 with TRBJ1-2, with D tentatively TRBD1 (6 bases). CDR1 and CDR2 from the germline V gene are SQVTM and ANQGSEA. This CDR3 comprises 14 residues. The V end lost 3 bases, the J end lost 3 bases, and 14 bases lay between the germline ends.

This rearrangement joins TRBV24-1 to TRBJ2-7, with 9 bases lining up with TRBD1. The CDR3 loop spans 15 amino acids. Looked up from germline, CDR1 is KGHDR and CDR2 is SFDVKD. V trimming: 7 bases; J trimming: 0 bases; junction bases outside the gene matches: 6. CDR3 DNA sequence: TGTGCCACCAGCGCGACAGGGGGACCCTCCTACGAGCAGTACTTC. It encodes CATSATGGPSYEQYF.